This T cell receptor beta chain was observed in a study of T cell responses to AZD1222 COVID-19 vaccine. Study in general: Combined were second doses at about 4 or about 12 weeks. Regarding the study as a whole: Spike-specific TCR breadth and depth grew following two AZD1222 doses. Repertoire collection took place solely once the T cell response had peaked. Clonal diversity may have been underestimated in mostly white British donors.

Sequencing was performed with immunoSEQ multiplex PCR; in TCRdb, only in-frame clones are kept and a portion is missing. The repertoire holds 75,000 to 100,000 clones, about 89% seen once, with 1.6% in the top ten. Note on this clone: Its antigen is not known.

The V and J ends lost 4 bases and 1 base respectively, with 7 bases between them. CDR1 and CDR2 from the germline V gene are SGHAT and FQDESV (reference sequence). The CDR3 covers 13 residues. The sequence was collected from an adult in good health. The chain employs TRBV11-1 and TRBJ1-2; D uncertain. This specimen was peripheral blood, taken on day 0 of AZD1222 vaccination. The CDR3: CASSSGINYGYTF. CDR3 DNA: TGTGCCAGCAGCTCCGGGATTAACTATGGCTACACCTTC.